Listed below are T cell receptor beta chains from one sample, sequenced in a study of spatial heterogeneity in lung cancer. TCRdb passed the 5' RACE reads through MiXCR, listing each CDR3 protein once. The data contain 40,000 to 50,000 distinct CDR3 sequences, approximately 10% of them singletons. Sample: PBMCs, taken at follow-up. The receptors derive from a female donor with early-stage non-small cell lung cancer. Each CDR3 is given with its conserved first and last residue. The D gene is left open where the match is weak.

TRBV27	.	TRBJ1-5	CASSLSQGPNQPQHF
TRBV20-1	TRBD1	TRBJ2-7	CSAAGQGQFSYEQYF
TRBV20-1	TRBD1	TRBJ1-5	CSADPGGFSNQPQHF
TRBV29-1	.	TRBJ2-3	CSVETTDTQYF
TRBV5-1	TRBD1	TRBJ2-2	CASGGTGVTGELFF
TRBV12-5	TRBD1	TRBJ2-5	CASGDPRGRETQYF
TRBV12-3/TRBV12-4	TRBD2	TRBJ2-5	CASLGGSQETQYF
TRBV15	.	TRBJ2-7	CATSTYPQDSSNYEQYF
TRBV27	TRBD1	TRBJ2-1	CASSLGQGRQFF
TRBV4-2	TRBD2	TRBJ2-2	CASSQDSAGGLTGELFF
TRBV7-9	.	TRBJ2-5	CASSLETTTQYF
TRBV7-9	.	TRBJ1-6	CASSLVDSPLHF
TRBV11-1	TRBD2	TRBJ2-1	CASSSSSGLAYYNEQFF
TRBV28	.	TRBJ2-7	CASSLYAGEQYF
TRBV20-1	.	TRBJ2-5	CSATPGTLETQYF
TRBV28	.	TRBJ2-7	CASSTSAGRPEQYF
TRBV20-1	TRBD1	TRBJ1-1	CSASDGTGFTEAFF
TRBV7-2	TRBD2	TRBJ2-7	CASSLESPLVAGGRYEQYF
TRBV4-3	.	TRBJ2-4	CASSQNSDSSKNIQYF
TRBV20-1	TRBD1	TRBJ2-7	CSATGQGSSYEQYF
TRBV20-1	.	TRBJ2-7	CSASPRHFFPEQYF
TRBV7-9	.	TRBJ2-4	CASSPPWDGVAKNIQYF
TRBV28	TRBD1	TRBJ1-3	CASSPLQGAGNTIYF
TRBV5-1	.	TRBJ2-5	CASSLGEETQYF
TRBV6-1	TRBD2	TRBJ2-3	CASSAGLAGGTRRGTDTQYF
TRBV12-3/TRBV12-4	.	TRBJ1-1	CASSLREAAFF
TRBV13	.	TRBJ2-1	CASSPAATGDEIYNEQFF
TRBV5-1	.	TRBJ2-3	CASSLDRHTQYF
TRBV3-1	.	TRBJ2-2	CASNRGSTGELFF
TRBV4-1	TRBD2	TRBJ2-1	CASSIPGLAGPNEQFF
TRBV7-8	.	TRBJ2-1	CASSLDTTNEQFF
TRBV18	TRBD1	TRBJ2-3	CASSTRTGGHTDTQYF